This TCR beta chain was identified in a study of T cell repertoires in cytomegalovirus infection. Study outcomes and limitations: It was HLA-C-restricted CMV-specific TCR beta clonotypes that dominated the response ex vivo. Public TCR beta family frequency separated CMV-and-HLA carriers, including in an independent cohort.

TCRdb reanalysed the reads using MiXCR and keeps one entry per CDR3 protein. The table has 100,000 or so distinct CDR3 sequences, approximately 15% seen once. V was shortened by 8 bases and J by 1 base, with 13 bases between the two germline ends. This CDR3 has 13 residues. The V gene's germline CDR1 is DFQATT and CDR2 SNEGSKA (reference sequence). This clonotype was detected only a few times. The antigen is not known. The source is a human donor in good health (CMV status not recorded). Some clones in this sample may be carry-over from other donors' samples. Material for sequencing was PBMCs. The chain links TRBV20-1 to TRBJ2-3, with D possibly being TRBD2 (6 bases). Written as DNA, the CDR3 is TGCAGTACTGCCCCGGGGGGCACAGATACGCAGTATTTT. Its translation is CSTAPGGTDTQYF.